This entry concerns a single T cell receptor beta chain. The sample belongs to a study of shared clonotypes between healthy human individuals. Trimming removed 5 bases from V and 4 bases from J; junction bases left unmatched: 9. The CDR3 has 15 amino acids. The germline V gene encodes CDR1 MRHNA and CDR2 SNTAGT. Deep level was the assay's run setting. Per the authors' pipeline: ImmunoSEQ output lacked quality scores and full-length reads, limiting matched filtering. Assay: immunoSEQ multiplex PCR; the TCRdb copy retains only in-frame clones and omits some. That table supplies the V and J calls and clone size; D and trimming were determined from the DNA. The sample consists of 950,000 to 1,100,000 clones, more than 75% of them appearing once. CD45RA-negative memory and CD45RA+ naive subsets were split from the CD4+ cells.

The clonotype comes from a man in his late teens or twenties in good health. Some clones in this sample may be carry-over from other donors' samples. Sequencing used memory CD4+ T cells from PBMCs. Specified subset: CD45RA-negative fraction. The gene calls are TRBV6-4 and TRBJ2-3, with 7 bases matching TRBD1. The CDR3: CASSPYRGRADTQYF. The CDR3 region has the DNA TGTGCCAGCAGTCCTTACAGGGGTCGGGCAGATACGCAGTATTTT.